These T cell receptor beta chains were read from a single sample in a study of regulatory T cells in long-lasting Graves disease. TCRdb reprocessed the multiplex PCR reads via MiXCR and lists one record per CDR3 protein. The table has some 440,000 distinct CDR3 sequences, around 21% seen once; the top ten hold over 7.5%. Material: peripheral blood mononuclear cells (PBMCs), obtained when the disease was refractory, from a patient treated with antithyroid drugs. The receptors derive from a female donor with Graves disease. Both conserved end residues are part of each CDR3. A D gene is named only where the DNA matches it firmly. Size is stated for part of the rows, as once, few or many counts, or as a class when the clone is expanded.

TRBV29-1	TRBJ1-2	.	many	TGCAGCGTTGAAACAGGGTTCGGCTACACCTTC	CSVETGFGYTF
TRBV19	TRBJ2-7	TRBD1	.	TGTGCCAGTAGTCCACAGGGGGCTGAGTATCCCTACGAGCAGTACTTC	CASSPQGAEYPYEQYF
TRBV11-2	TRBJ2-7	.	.	TGTGCCAGCAGCCAAGCGCCGACCGGGACTTCCTCCTACGAGCAGTACTTC	CASSQAPTGTSSYEQYF
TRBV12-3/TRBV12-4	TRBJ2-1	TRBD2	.	TGTGCCAGCAGCCCTATAGCGGGAGGGTACAATGAGCAGTTCTTC	CASSPIAGGYNEQFF
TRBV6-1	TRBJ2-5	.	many	TGTGCCAGCAGACAGACCCGTAGCGGCCAAGAGACCCAGTACTTC	CASRQTRSGQETQYF
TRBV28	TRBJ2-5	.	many	TGTGCCAGCAGATCGCTACGGACTCTAGGGGAGACCCAGTACTTC	CASRSLRTLGETQYF
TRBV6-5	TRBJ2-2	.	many	TGTGCCAGCAGTTACGAGGGGGGGGAGCTGTTTTTT	CASSYEGGELFF
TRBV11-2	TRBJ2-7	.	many	TGTGCCAGCAGCTTAAGTGACGGGGGGCTGTACGAGCAGTACTTC	CASSLSDGGLYEQYF
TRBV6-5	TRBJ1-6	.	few	TGTGCCAGCAGTTACGGGGCGGGCAATTCACCCCTCCACTTT	CASSYGAGNSPLHF
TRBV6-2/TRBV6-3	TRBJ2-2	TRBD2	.	TGTGCCAGCAGTTACTCGGTGGGGAGGGGGAACACCGGGGAGCTGTTTTTT	CASSYSVGRGNTGELFF
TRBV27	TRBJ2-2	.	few	TGTGCCAGCACAGACACCAACACCGGGGAGCTGTTTTTT	CASTDTNTGELFF
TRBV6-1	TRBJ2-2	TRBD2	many	TGTGCCAGCAGTGTACTAGCGGCTGGCACCGGGGAGCTGTTTTTT	CASSVLAAGTGELFF
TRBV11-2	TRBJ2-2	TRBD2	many	TGTGCCAGCACCCGAGCGGGAGGGTACACCGGGGAGCTGTTTTTT	CASTRAGGYTGELFF